The 18 T cell receptor beta chains reported below all come from one sample, sequenced in a study of cytomegalovirus exposure and HLA in healthy donors. The PCR made use of 60 Vbeta and 13 Jbeta primers. Data came from immunoSEQ multiplex PCR; TCRdb stores just in-frame clones and leaves some out. Of about 86,000 clones listed, more than 75% were seen once; the top ten hold about 15%. The source material was PBMCs. These receptor sequences come from a woman aged 35 to 49 in good health and CMV-seropositive.

The rearrangement joins TRBV5-6 to TRBJ2-3, with 13 bases that match TRBD2. V lost 4 bases to trimming and J lost 6 bases; unmatched junction nucleotides: 5. The CDR3 spans 15 residues. CDR1 and CDR2 (germline): SGHDT, YYEEEE. CDR3 nucleotide sequence: TGTGCCAGCAGCCGACTAGCGGGGGGCCCGGATACGCAGTATTTT. Translation: CASSRLAGGPDTQYF.

The chain combines TRBV27 with TRBJ1-2, with D perhaps TRBD1 (5 bases). The CDR3 sequence is 16 residues long. V shed 0 bases and J shed 5 bases, with 16 bases lying between them. Germline CDR1 MNHEY, CDR2 SMNVEV (reference sequence). CDR3 sequence: CASSLSFRPGQYGYTF. The CDR3, as DNA: TGTGCCAGCAGTTTATCTTTTCGTCCAGGGCAATATGGCTACACCTTC.

This chain connects TRBV15 to TRBJ1-2, with 9 bases identical to TRBD1. Trimming removed 0 bases from V and 5 bases from J; junction bases left unmatched: 13. Germline CDR1 reads LNHNV; CDR2 reads YYDKDF (reference sequence). The CDR3 runs to 18 residues. The CDR3 DNA reads as TGTGCCACCAGCAGAGATGGTCCGACCGGGACAGGGAGATATGGCTACACCTTC. It encodes CATSRDGPTGTGRYGYTF. The whole variable domain, filled in from reference TRBV15 and TRBJ1-2, reads DAMVIQNPRYQVTQFGKPVTLSCSQTLNHNVMYWYQQKSSQAPKLLFHYYDKDFNNEADTPDNFQSRRPNTSFCFLDIRSPGLGDTAMYLCATSRDGPTGTGRYGYTFGSGTRLTVV.

The gene calls are TRBV5-1 and TRBJ1-1; 7 bases align to TRBD1. The CDR3 consists of 15 residues. Germline-derived CDR1 and CDR2 are SGHRS and YFSETQ. V was clipped by 3 bases and J by 1 base; unmatched bases: 6. The CDR3 DNA is TGCGCCAGCAGCTCCCGACAGGGAGAGAACACTGAAGCTTTCTTT. Protein product: CASSSRQGENTEAFF.

The chain has TRBV19 and TRBJ2-7; D is perhaps TRBD2 (6 bases). The germline V gene encodes CDR1 LNHDA and CDR2 SQIVND (reference sequence). The CDR3 loop spans 17 amino acids. V was pared by 4 bases and J by 0 bases, with 19 bases between. CDR3 in amino acids: CASSKRQMGLGSYEQYF. The CDR3 region has the DNA TGTGCCAGTAGTAAACGACAGATGGGACTGGGCTCCTACGAGCAGTACTTC.

The chain has TRBV6-5 and TRBJ2-1; tentative D call: TRBD2 (6 bases). The V gene lost 0 bases and the J gene lost 1 base, with 10 bases spanning the gap. CDR3 length equals 16 residues. Germline CDR1 and CDR2: MNHEY and SVGAGI. CDR3 in amino acids: CASSYSRLGSYNEQFF. Here the CDR3 DNA reads TGTGCCAGCAGTTACTCTCGACTAGGTTCCTACAATGAGCAGTTCTTC.

The chain links TRBV30 to TRBJ2-2; tentative D call: TRBD2 (5 bases). Germline V CDR1 and CDR2: GTSNPN, SVGIG (reference sequence). The ends were cut back, 4 bases at V and 7 bases at J, with 13 bases in the middle. The CDR3 is 13 amino acids. The CDR3 sequence is CAWNLGGLGELFF. Here the CDR3 DNA reads TGTGCCTGGAACTTAGGAGGCCTCGGGGAGCTGTTTTTT.

This clone is a singleton in its sample. This chain uses TRBV14 with TRBJ2-1; a possible D gene is TRBD2 (5 bases). Germline lookup yields CDR1 SGHDN and CDR2 FVKESK. Trimming removed 0 bases from V and 8 bases from J, with 11 bases in between. The CDR3 contains 14 residues. CDR3 sequence (DNA): TGTGCCAGCAGCCAAGATATCCTAGCCCATGAGCAGTTCTTC. It encodes CASSQDILAHEQFF.

V is TRBV18 and J is TRBJ2-3; D possibly corresponds to TRBD2 (6 bases). In germline, CDR1 is KGHSH, CDR2 LQKENI. The CDR3 has 16 residues. Trimming pared 0 bases from V and 5 bases from J, leaving 15 bases between. The CDR3 sequence: CASSPPDGRGIDTQYF. The CDR3 DNA follows: TGTGCCAGCTCACCACCGGACGGGAGAGGGATAGATACGCAGTATTTT.

In its sample, this clone was seen once. The CDR3: CATSRLPGGATFTNYGYTF. CDR3 coding DNA: TGTGCCACCAGCAGACTCCCAGGGGGCGCGACTTTTACTAACTATGGCTACACCTTC. V is TRBV15 and J is TRBJ1-2; 8 nucleotides agree with TRBD1. The ends lost 2 bases at V and 0 bases at J; junction bases unmatched: 14. The CDR3 extends over 19 amino acids. CDR1 is LNHNV, CDR2 YYDKDF, per germline (reference sequence).

The rearrangement joins TRBV29-1 to TRBJ2-2; tentative D call: TRBD2 (5 bases). The germline V gene encodes CDR1 SQVTM and CDR2 ANQGSEA. This CDR3 has 18 residues. Trimming took 1 base from V and 4 from J, leaving 22 bases between them. CDR3 sequence: CSVEVNPTASGGTGELFF. CDR3 DNA: TGCAGCGTTGAAGTAAACCCCACGGCAAGTGGAGGCACCGGGGAGCTGTTTTTT.

This rearrangement joins TRBV6-6 to TRBJ2-7, with 8 positions matching TRBD1. With 6 bases clipped from V and 0 bases from J, the junction kept 4 bases outside the gene matches. The CDR3 loop spans 14 amino acids. From germline, CDR1 is MNHNY and CDR2 SVGAGI (reference sequence). The CDR3 bases are TGTGCCAGCAGCGGACAGGGCAGCTCCTACGAGCAGTACTTC. It translates to CASSGQGSSYEQYF.

The chain recombines TRBV30 with TRBJ2-5; D gene ambiguous. The assigned J gene may be wrong: the sequence end matches TRBJ2-7 better. Looked up from germline, CDR1 is GTSNPN and CDR2 is SVGIG (reference sequence). There are 11 residues in the CDR3. The CDR3 here is CAWSFSSEQYF. In DNA form, the CDR3 reads TGTGCCTGGAGTTTTAGTAGCGAGCAGTACTTC.

The chain joins TRBV19 to TRBJ1-5; D perhaps matches TRBD1 (5 bases). CDR3 size: 13 residues. Germline CDR1 and CDR2: LNHDA and SQIVND (reference sequence). V dropped 7 bases and J dropped 1 base, with 8 bases sitting between them. Written as DNA, the CDR3 is TGTGCCAGTAAGCAGGGAAGCAATCAGCCCCAGCATTTT. Its translation is CASKQGSNQPQHF.

The gene calls are TRBV19 and TRBJ1-4, with 7 bases that match TRBD1. This CDR3 region has 16 residues. The V gene end was trimmed by 6 bases and the J gene end by 1 base; junction bases not matched to a gene: 8. Germline V CDR1 and CDR2: LNHDA, SQIVND (reference sequence). This chain's CDR3 is CASRDPGGKTNEKLFF. CDR3 sequence (DNA): TGTGCCAGTAGAGATCCAGGGGGGAAAACTAATGAAAAACTGTTTTTT.

This clone was counted between two and nine times. The chain couples TRBV6-5 to TRBJ2-7, with TRBD1 identical over 8 bases. CDR1 is MNHEY, CDR2 SVGAGI, per germline. The junction had 8 bases not matched to a gene; V was cut back by 6 bases and J by 1 base. This CDR3 has 15 residues. The CDR3 coding sequence is TGTGCCAGCAGCTCGCACGGGACAGGATCCTACGAGCAGTACTTC. This translates into CASSSHGTGSYEQYF.

J is TRBJ1-1 and V is TRBV4-1; the D gene is possibly TRBD1 (5 bases). Trimming cost V 0 bases and J 3 bases, with 11 bases left between them. The CDR3 spans 15 residues. Per the germline V gene, CDR1 is MGHRA and CDR2 is YSYEKL. This chain's CDR3 is CASSQEGRGDTEAFF. CDR3 bases: TGCGCCAGCAGCCAAGAGGGGAGGGGCGACACTGAAGCTTTCTTT.

CDR3 loop: CASSLTGGNGGELFF. The CDR3 coding sequence is TGTGCCAGCAGCTTAACAGGGGGGAATGGCGGGGAGCTGTTTTTT. The rearrangement uses TRBV13 and TRBJ2-2; 8 bases line up with TRBD1. CDR3 length: 15 residues. CDR1 and CDR2 from the germline V gene are PRHDT and FYEKMQ (reference sequence). With 2 bases clipped from V and 7 bases from J, the junction kept 6 bases outside the gene matches.